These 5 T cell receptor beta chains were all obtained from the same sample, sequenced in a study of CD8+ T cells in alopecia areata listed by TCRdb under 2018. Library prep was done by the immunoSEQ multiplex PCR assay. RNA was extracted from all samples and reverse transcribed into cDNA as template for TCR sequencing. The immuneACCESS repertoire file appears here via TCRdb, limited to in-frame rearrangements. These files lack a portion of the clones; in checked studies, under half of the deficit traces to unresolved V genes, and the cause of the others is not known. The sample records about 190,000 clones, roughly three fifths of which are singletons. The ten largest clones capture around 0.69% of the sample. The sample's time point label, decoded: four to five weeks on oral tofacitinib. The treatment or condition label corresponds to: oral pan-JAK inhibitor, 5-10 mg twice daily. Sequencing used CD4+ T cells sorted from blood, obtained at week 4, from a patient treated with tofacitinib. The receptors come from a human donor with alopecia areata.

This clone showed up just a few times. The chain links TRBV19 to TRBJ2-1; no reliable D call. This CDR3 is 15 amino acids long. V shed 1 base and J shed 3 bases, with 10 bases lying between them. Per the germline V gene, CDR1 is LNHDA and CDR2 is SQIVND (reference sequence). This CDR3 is CASSIAGDLYNEQFF. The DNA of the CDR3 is TGTGCCAGTAGTATAGCTGGAGATCTCTACAATGAGCAGTTCTTC.

The CDR3 nucleotides are TGTGCCAGCAGCAACAATGAGCAGTTCTTC. Translated: CASSNNEQFF. The chain couples TRBV7-9 to TRBJ2-1; D is undetermined. V was cut by 5 bases and J by 5 bases, with 1 base left in between. This CDR3 spans 10 amino acids. Looked up from germline, CDR1 is SEHNR and CDR2 is FQNEAQ (reference sequence).

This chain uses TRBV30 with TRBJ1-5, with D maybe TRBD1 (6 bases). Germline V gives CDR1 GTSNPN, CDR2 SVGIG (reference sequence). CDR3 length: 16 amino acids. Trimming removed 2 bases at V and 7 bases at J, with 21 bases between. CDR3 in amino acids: CAWSYTTGIAGQPQHF. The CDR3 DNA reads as TGTGCCTGGAGTTATACCACAGGGATAGCAGGCCAGCCCCAGCATTTT.

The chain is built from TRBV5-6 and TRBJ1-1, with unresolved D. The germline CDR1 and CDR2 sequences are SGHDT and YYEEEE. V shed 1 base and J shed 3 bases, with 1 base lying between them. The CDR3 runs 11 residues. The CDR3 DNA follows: TGTGCCAGCAGCTTGTACACTGAAGCTTTCTTT. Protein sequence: CASSLYTEAFF.

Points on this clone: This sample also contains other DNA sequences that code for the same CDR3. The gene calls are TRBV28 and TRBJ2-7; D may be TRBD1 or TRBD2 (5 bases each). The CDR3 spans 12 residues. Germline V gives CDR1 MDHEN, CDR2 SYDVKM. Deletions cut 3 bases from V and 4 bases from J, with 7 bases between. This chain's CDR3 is CASSLGTYEQYF. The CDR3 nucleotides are TGTGCCAGCAGTTTGGGGACGTACGAGCAGTACTTC.